This entry lists 29 T cell receptor beta chains sequenced from one sample in a study of spatial heterogeneity in lung cancer. The time point is: sample taken at primary tumor resection. TCRdb ran MiXCR on the 5' RACE reads and lists one entry per CDR3 protein. The sample yields roughly 6,000 distinct CDR3 sequences, approximately 20% seen once. The source was normal lung tissue next to the tumor, collected at surgery. The receptors were sampled from a male donor with early-stage non-small cell lung cancer.

The chain recombines TRBV7-2 with TRBJ1-6; D not certain. CDR1 is SGHTA and CDR2 is FQGNSA in the germline V gene. The CDR3 length is 16 residues. V was cut by 1 base and J by 6 bases, with 13 bases left in between. CDR3 nucleotides: TGTGCCAGCAGCTTAGGTGGCAGGTCTTTTAATTCACCCCTCCACTTT. It is translated as CASSLGGRSFNSPLHF.

In its sample, this clonotype was seen a few times. This chain links TRBV27 with TRBJ2-6; 9 positions agree with TRBD1. V gave up 5 bases and J gave up 2 bases; unmatched junction bases: 10. CDR3 size: 18 residues. Germline CDR1 and CDR2: MNHEY and SMNVEV (reference sequence). The CDR3, as DNA: TGTGCCAGCAGTCGGACAGGGGTAGGGAGGACTGGGGCCAACGTCCTGACTTTC. Its protein is CASSRTGVGRTGANVLTF.

A few counts support this clonotype. V usage is TRBV2 and J usage is TRBJ2-5; D not certain. CDR3 size: 12 residues. Trimming cost V 6 bases and J 6 bases, with 11 bases left between them. In germline, CDR1 is SNHLY, CDR2 FYNNEI. The CDR3 sequence: CASRLGVQTQYF. CDR3 in DNA: TGTGCCAGCAGGCTGGGCGTACAGACCCAGTACTTC. Full variable domain (remainder filled in from reference TRBV2 and TRBJ2-5): EPEVTQTPSHQVTQMGQEVILRCVPISNHLYFYWYRQILGQKVEFLVSFYNNEISEKSEIFDDQFSVERPDGSNFTLKIRSTKLEDSAMYFCASRLGVQTQYFGPGTRLLVL.

This clonotype ranks as large. This chain connects TRBV6-5 to TRBJ2-1; 11 bases fit TRBD2. The CDR3 has 16 amino acids. V lost 4 bases to trimming and J lost 5 bases; unmatched junction nucleotides: 7. The V gene's germline CDR1 is MNHEY and CDR2 SVGAGI. The CDR3 is CASSSPGTSGHNEQFF. The CDR3 DNA is TGTGCCAGCAGTTCCCCCGGGACTAGCGGCCACAATGAGCAGTTCTTC.

This chain links TRBV9 with TRBJ1-1, with 7 nucleotides matching TRBD1. Germline V gene sequence: CDR1 SGDLS, CDR2 YYNGEE. The CDR3 extends over 15 amino acids. With V trimmed by 4 bases and J by 6 bases, 12 bases remained unmatched. The CDR3 protein is CASSPPGQTQPEAFF. The CDR3 DNA follows: TGTGCCAGCAGCCCACCGGGACAGACGCAACCTGAAGCTTTCTTT.

A few counts support this clonotype. The rearrangement joins TRBV29-1 to TRBJ1-1; TRBD1 aligns across 9 bases. The CDR3 extends over 13 amino acids. The germline V gene has CDR1 SQVTM and CDR2 ANQGSEA. The trim removed 7 bases at V and 3 bases at J, leaving 6 bases unmatched. CDR3 in DNA: TGCAGCGCAAACAGGGGGCCGGACACTGAAGCTTTCTTT. Amino acid sequence: CSANRGPDTEAFF.

Worth noting for this clonotype: One end of the junction does not line up with germline, which may come from a read error. The chain recombines TRBV24-1 with TRBJ2-5; weak D call: TRBD2 (6 bases). The germline gives CDR1 KGHDR, CDR2 SFDVKD. CDR3 length: 16 residues. The CDR3 here is CAISKKDYPPQETQYF. CDR3 coding DNA: TGTGCCATCAGTAAAAAGGACTACCCCCCACAAGAGACCCAGTACTTC.

V gene TRBV9 combines with J gene TRBJ2-1; D possibly corresponds to TRBD2 (5 bases). Germline V CDR1 and CDR2: SGDLS, YYNGEE. V shed 0 bases and J shed 7 bases, with 17 bases lying between them. This CDR3 has 16 residues. CDR3 sequence reads: CASSVAGWRANNEQFF. The DNA for the CDR3 is TGTGCCAGCAGCGTAGCCGGATGGCGGGCCAATAATGAGCAGTTCTTC.

This clonotype is classed as medium-sized. J is TRBJ2-1 and V is TRBV12-3 or TRBV12-4, with D possibly matching TRBD1 (5 bases). Trimming cost V 1 base and J 4 bases, with 26 bases left between them. The CDR3 runs 20 residues. CDR3 DNA sequence: TGTGCCAGCAGTTTAGGGTGGGTGTTGCCCTGGCAGGGCGGATACAATGAGCAGTTCTTC. Protein product: CASSLGWVLPWQGGYNEQFF.

This sequence joins TRBV29-1 and TRBJ2-1; D ambiguous. Germline CDR1 SQVTM, CDR2 ANQGSEA. Trimming pared 2 bases from V and 2 bases from J, leaving 7 bases between. There are 13 residues in the CDR3. The CDR3 nucleotides read TGCAGCGTTGAAACGAAGGCCTACAATGAGCAGTTCTTC. Protein: CSVETKAYNEQFF.

In its sample, this clonotype is large (0.1 to 1%). The chain carries TRBV7-6 and TRBJ2-1, with 8 bases fitting TRBD2. Germline loops: CDR1 SGHVS, CDR2 FNYEAQ. The CDR3 is 16 residues long. V lost 4 bases, J lost 11 bases, and 16 bases stayed unmatched. The CDR3 DNA is TGTGCCAGCAGCTATCATGGGGGACTAGTAGGGTTTCAGCAGTTCTTC. Encoded protein: CASSYHGGLVGFQQFF.

This chain connects TRBV7-2 to TRBJ2-1, with D possibly matching TRBD2 (7 bases). CDR1 and CDR2 from the germline V gene are SGHTA and FQGNSA. The V gene lost 4 bases and the J gene lost 10 bases, with 20 bases spanning the gap. CDR3 length: 15 amino acids. CDR3 loop: CASSSQGRAWAEQFF. In DNA, the CDR3 is TGTGCCAGCAGCTCCCAGGGGAGGGCATGGGCGGAGCAGTTCTTC.

V usage is TRBV27 and J usage is TRBJ2-3, with a possible D match to TRBD2 (6 bases). V was clipped by 7 bases and J by 4 bases, with 12 bases between them. The germline gives CDR1 MNHEY, CDR2 SMNVEV (reference sequence). This CDR3 comprises 13 residues. The CDR3 spells CASTEGNSDTQYF. CDR3 DNA: TGTGCCAGCACGGAGGGGAATTCAGATACGCAGTATTTT.

The V call is TRBV5-1, the J call TRBJ2-7; 14 bases line up with TRBD2. Germline V gives CDR1 SGHRS, CDR2 YFSETQ. The CDR3 has 15 amino acids. With 3 bases clipped from V and 6 bases from J, the junction kept 5 bases outside the gene matches. The CDR3 loop reads CASSWEGTSGGEQYF. The CDR3 DNA follows: TGCGCCAGCAGCTGGGAAGGGACTAGCGGGGGCGAGCAGTACTTC.

This clonotype showed up just a few times. The chain has TRBV7-2 and TRBJ2-5; D gene uncertain. Trimming pared 1 base from V and 11 bases from J, leaving 8 bases between. Germline V gives CDR1 SGHTA, CDR2 FQGNSA. This CDR3 has 11 residues. The CDR3 spells CASSLEFSQYF. The CDR3 DNA reads as TGTGCCAGCAGCTTAGAGTTTTCACAGTACTTC.

The J gene is TRBJ2-1, the V gene TRBV27, with D perhaps given as TRBD1 or TRBD2 (5 bases each). The CDR3 totals 14 residues. The germline V and J ends were trimmed by 10 bases and 5 bases, with 18 bases remaining between them. Per germline, CDR1 MNHEY and CDR2 SMNVEV (reference sequence). The CDR3 DNA reads as TGTGCCACAGGGAGCGGCCAGTATAACAATGAGCAGTTCTTC. Its protein product is CATGSGQYNNEQFF.

The rearrangement links TRBV12-3 or TRBV12-4 to TRBJ2-1; 10 nucleotides line up with TRBD2. CDR3 size: 19 residues. V lost 2 bases, J lost 0 bases, and 10 bases stayed unmatched. The CDR3 DNA sequence: TGTGCCAGCAGTTTACCCTCGGGACTAGCGCAAAGCTCCTACAATGAGCAGTTCTTC. This sequence encodes CASSLPSGLAQSSYNEQFF.

The chain is built from TRBV7-2 and TRBJ2-1; 11 bases align to TRBD2. In germline, CDR1 is SGHTA, CDR2 FQGNSA. V gave up 4 bases and J gave up 7 bases; unmatched junction bases: 9. There are 16 residues in the CDR3. This CDR3 reads CASSYVSGRAGNEQFF. CDR3 nucleotide sequence: TGTGCCAGCAGCTACGTTAGCGGGAGGGCAGGAAATGAGCAGTTCTTC.

By proportion, this clonotype is medium-sized. V and J are TRBV20-1 and TRBJ2-2; 7 bases fit TRBD1. CDR3 size: 12 residues. In germline, CDR1 is DFQATT, CDR2 SNEGSKA (reference sequence). Germline trimming cut 2 bases from V and 6 bases from J; bases unmatched to any gene: 0. The CDR3 here is CSARQGAGELFF. Here the CDR3 DNA reads TGCAGTGCTAGACAGGGGGCCGGGGAGCTGTTTTTT.

The chain employs TRBV28 and TRBJ1-2; D call uncertain. The CDR3 contains 15 residues. Germline CDR1 is MDHEN and CDR2 is SYDVKM. V was cut by 5 bases and J by 0 bases, with 13 bases left in between. CDR3 in amino acids: CASSTRQHPNYGYTF. The CDR3 region has the DNA TGTGCCAGCAGTACCCGACAACATCCTAACTATGGCTACACCTTC.

As to this clonotype: This may come from a read error, since a much larger clone is one base off. The rearrangement uses TRBV12-3 or TRBV12-4 and TRBJ2-2, with D uncertain. Between the trimmed V and J ends, which lost 8 bases and 5 bases, there was a span of 6 bases. The CDR3 extends over 11 amino acids. The CDR3 nucleotides are TGTGCCAGCTCCACGACCGGGGAGCTGTTTTTT. Amino acid sequence: CASSTTGELFF.

Notes on this clonotype: The junction does not match germline at one end; this may be a read error. This rearrangement joins TRBV18 to TRBJ1-1, with D possibly being TRBD1 (5 bases). CDR1 KGHSH and CDR2 LQKENI come from the germline V gene. The CDR3 loop spans 13 amino acids. The CDR3 loop is CASSTDTNIEAFF. In DNA form, the CDR3 reads TGTGCCAGCTCAACGGACACCAACATTGAAGCTTTCTTT.

There are a few counts of this clonotype. The chain couples TRBV5-8 to TRBJ2-1, with D tentatively TRBD2 (6 bases). Germline-derived CDR1 and CDR2 are SGHTS and YDEGEE. The CDR3 is made up of 14 amino acids. The V end lost 2 bases, the J end lost 3 bases, and 9 bases lay between the germline ends. The CDR3 coding sequence is TGTGCCAGCAGCTTCCGGGAGATCTACAATGAGCAGTTCTTC. Residues: CASSFREIYNEQFF.

Concerning this clonotype itself: A much larger clone lies one base from this, so it may be a read error. V and J are TRBV6-6 and TRBJ2-3; perhaps TRBD1 as D (5 bases). The CDR3 is made up of 11 amino acids. In germline, CDR1 is MNHNY, CDR2 SVGAGI (reference sequence). The CDR3 nucleotides read TGTGCCAGCAGTCAGACAGATACGCTGTATTTT. It is translated as CASSQTDTLYF.

This sequence joins TRBV7-6 and TRBJ2-7; D is uncertain. CDR3 length: 17 amino acids. Looked up from germline, CDR1 is SGHVS and CDR2 is FNYEAQ. V was clipped by 5 bases and J by 5 bases, with 25 bases between them. The CDR3 spells CASSALPPQRAAHEQYF. The CDR3 coding sequence is TGTGCCAGCAGCGCACTCCCGCCCCAGCGCGCTGCCCACGAGCAGTACTTC. Full variable domain (remainder filled in from reference TRBV7-6 and TRBJ2-7): GAGVSQSPRYKVTKRGQDVALRCDPISGHVSLYWYRQALGQGPEFLTYFNYEAQQDKSGLPNDRFSAERPEGSISTLTIQRTEQRDSAMYRCASSALPPQRAAHEQYFGPGTRLTVT.

This clonotype occurred a few times. The CDR3 bases are TGTGCCAGCAGCCGACTAGACTACGAGCAGTACTTC. It specifies CASSRLDYEQYF. The V gene is TRBV6-6, the J gene TRBJ2-7, with a tentative D call TRBD2 (6 bases). This CDR3 region has 12 residues. Per the germline V gene, CDR1 is MNHNY and CDR2 is SVGAGI (reference sequence). The V end lost 6 bases, the J end lost 3 bases, and 9 bases lay between the germline ends.

The V gene is TRBV5-6, the J gene TRBJ2-7, with D possibly matching TRBD1 (6 bases). With 3 bases removed from V and 6 bases from J, the gap between germline ends came to 13 bases. Germline CDR1 and CDR2: SGHDT and YYEEEE. The CDR3 is made up of 13 amino acids. The CDR3 DNA is TGTGCCAGCAGCTGGGAAGAAGGGGGCGAGCAGTACTTC. Translating it yields CASSWEEGGEQYF.

This clonotype is classed as medium-sized (0.01 to 0.1%). The chain employs TRBV7-8 and TRBJ2-4; 7 bases are shared with TRBD1. V was clipped by 5 bases and J by 6 bases; unmatched bases: 10. Germline loops: CDR1 SGHVS, CDR2 FQNEAQ. The CDR3 loop spans 15 amino acids. CDR3 bases: TGTGCCAGCAGCCGAAGACAGGGTTCGGGAAACATTCAGTACTTC. It encodes CASSRRQGSGNIQYF.

The CDR3 region is CASSSTGTDTQYF. Written as DNA, the CDR3 is TGTGCCAGCAGCTCCACGGGCACAGATACGCAGTATTTT. This chain joins TRBV7-2 and TRBJ2-3; no firm D call. This CDR3 has 13 amino acids. Germline CDR1 is SGHTA and CDR2 is FQGNSA. V dropped 4 bases and J dropped 1 base, with 6 bases sitting between them.